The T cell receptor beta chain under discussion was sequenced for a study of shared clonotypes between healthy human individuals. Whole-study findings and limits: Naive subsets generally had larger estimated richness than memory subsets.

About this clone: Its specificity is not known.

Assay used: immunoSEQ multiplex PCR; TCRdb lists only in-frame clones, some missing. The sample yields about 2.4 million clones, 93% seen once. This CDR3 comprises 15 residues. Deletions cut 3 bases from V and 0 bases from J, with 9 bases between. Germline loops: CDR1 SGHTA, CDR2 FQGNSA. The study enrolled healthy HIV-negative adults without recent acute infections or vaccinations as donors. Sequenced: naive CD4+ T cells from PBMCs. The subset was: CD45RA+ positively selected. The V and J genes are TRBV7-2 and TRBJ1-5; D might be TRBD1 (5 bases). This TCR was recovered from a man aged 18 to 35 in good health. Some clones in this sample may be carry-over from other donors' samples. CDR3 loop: CASSFRVSSNQPQHF. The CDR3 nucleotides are TGTGCCAGCAGCTTCAGGGTTAGTAGCAATCAGCCCCAGCATTTT. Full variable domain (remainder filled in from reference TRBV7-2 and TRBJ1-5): GAGVSQSPSNKVTEKGKDVELRCDPISGHTALYWYRQSLGQGLEFLIYFQGNSAPDKSGLPSDRFSAERTGGSVSTLTIQRTQQEDSAVYLCASSFRVSSNQPQHFGDGTRLSIL.